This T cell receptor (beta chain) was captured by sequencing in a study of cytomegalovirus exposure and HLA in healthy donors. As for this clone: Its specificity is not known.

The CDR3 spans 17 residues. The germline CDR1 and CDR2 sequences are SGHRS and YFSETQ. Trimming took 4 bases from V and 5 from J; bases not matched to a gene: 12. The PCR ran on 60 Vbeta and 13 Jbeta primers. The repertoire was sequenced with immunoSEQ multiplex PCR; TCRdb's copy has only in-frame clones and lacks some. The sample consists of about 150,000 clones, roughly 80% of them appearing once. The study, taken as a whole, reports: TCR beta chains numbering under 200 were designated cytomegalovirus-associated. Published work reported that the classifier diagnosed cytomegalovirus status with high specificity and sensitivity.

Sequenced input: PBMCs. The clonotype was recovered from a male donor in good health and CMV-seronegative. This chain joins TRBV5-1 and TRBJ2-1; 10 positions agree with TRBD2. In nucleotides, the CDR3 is TGCGCCAGCAGCACCGGTCAGCGGGAGGGTATACACAATGAGCAGTTCTTC. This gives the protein CASSTGQREGIHNEQFF.